The sequence of this TCR beta chain was determined in a study of blood T cells in healthy people across ages. The study recruited healthy Caucasian donors from Russia who were aged about 6 to 95. Peripheral blood was drawn, approximately 9.4 milliliters per donor. This CDR3 has 16 amino acids. The V gene's germline CDR1 is SGHDT and CDR2 YYEEEE. J gave up 9 bases and V 4 bases, and 18 bases lay outside the gene matches. A second PCR, run for roughly 6 to 11 cycles, used a sample-barcoded 5' primer plus a J-beta primer mix. TCRdb re-called the 5' RACE reads with MiXCR, one entry per CDR3 protein. Of about 570,000 distinct CDR3 sequences detected, about 25% appear once; the ten largest clones hold under 20%.

The chain is built from TRBV5-6 and TRBJ1-2, with TRBD1 identical over 7 bases. This receptor was obtained from a woman in her seventies in good health. Sequenced: blood. CDR3 region: CASSPRTGHRRMSYTF. The CDR3 nucleotides are TGTGCCAGCAGCCCCAGGACAGGACATCGTCGGATGAGCTACACCTTC.